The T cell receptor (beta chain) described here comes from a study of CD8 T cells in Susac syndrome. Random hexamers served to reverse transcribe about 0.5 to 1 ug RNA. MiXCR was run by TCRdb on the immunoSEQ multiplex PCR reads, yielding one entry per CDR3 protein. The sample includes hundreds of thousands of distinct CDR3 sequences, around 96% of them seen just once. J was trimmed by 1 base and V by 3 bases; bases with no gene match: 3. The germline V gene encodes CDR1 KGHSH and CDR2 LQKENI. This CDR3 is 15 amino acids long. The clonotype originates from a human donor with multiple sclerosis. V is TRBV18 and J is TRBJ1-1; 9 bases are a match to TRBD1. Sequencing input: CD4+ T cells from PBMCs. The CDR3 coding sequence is TGTGCCAGCTCACCCGGGACAGGGAGGAACACTGAAGCTTTCTTT. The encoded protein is CASSPGTGRNTEAFF.